This TCR beta chain is from a study of Graves' ophthalmopathy and Graves' hyperthyroidism. Beta-chain TCR CDR3 regions were amplified from RNA transcripts. RT-PCR with HTBI primers came first, then second-round multiplex PCR. TCRdb fed the multiplex PCR reads into MiXCR, producing one record per CDR3 protein. The repertoire holds 600,000 to 650,000 distinct CDR3 sequences, 22% seen once, with more than 5.5% in the top ten. Germline V gene sequence: CDR1 DFQATT, CDR2 SNEGSKA (reference sequence). This CDR3 region has 16 residues. V lost 3 bases to trimming and J lost 1 base, with 18 bases between them.

The chain links TRBV20-1 to TRBJ1-1, with D possibly TRBD1 on 5 matching bases. The sample comprised peripheral blood. The TCR sequence derives from a woman in her late teens or twenties with stable Graves' hyperthyroidism. Some clones in this sample may be carry-over from other donors' samples. DNA of the CDR3: TGCAGTGCTAGTCTAGGCGGAGTAACAGGGAACACTGAAGCTTTCTTT. Encoded protein: CSASLGGVTGNTEAFF.